The 9 T cell receptor beta chains listed next were all sequenced from one sample in a study of blood T cell repertoires in COVID-19. TCRdb keeps only in-frame clones here, not all; method: immunoSEQ multiplex PCR. The sample yields roughly 15,000 clones, around 85% seen once. Sequencing used peripheral blood. These receptors all stem from a human donor in a cohort sampled during active COVID-19.

This clone has only one observation. V usage is TRBV9 and J usage is TRBJ2-1, with 9 bases identical to TRBD2. The V gene end was trimmed by 5 bases and the J gene end by 4 bases; junction bases not matched to a gene: 13. Germline V gene lookup returns CDR1 SGDLS and CDR2 YYNGEE. The CDR3 consists of 17 residues. The CDR3 nucleotides are TGTGCCAGCAGGTTTAGGAAGATTCTAGCGGGGTACAATGAGCAGTTCTTC. Its translation is CASRFRKILAGYNEQFF.

V and J are TRBV27 and TRBJ1-6, with D hard to call. CDR1 and CDR2 (germline): MNHEY, SMNVEV (reference sequence). V lost 7 bases and J lost 4, with 14 bases in between. This CDR3 has 15 amino acids. In DNA form, the CDR3 reads TGTGCCAGCACCCAAGGTGGGCAGTATAATTCACCCCTCCACTTT. Protein sequence: CASTQGGQYNSPLHF.

In this sample, this clone turned up a few times. This chain links TRBV6-2 or TRBV6-3 with TRBJ1-5; a possible D gene is TRBD1 (5 bases). This CDR3 spans 14 amino acids. V lost 5 bases and J lost 2, with 10 bases in between. From germline, CDR1 is MNHEY and CDR2 SVGEGT. The DNA for the CDR3 is TGTGCCAGCAGTAGGGGCAGGGGCAATCAGCCCCAGCATTTT. It yields the protein CASSRGRGNQPQHF.

This clone was seen a handful of times. This CDR3 is also generated by other DNA sequences in the sample. The V and J genes are TRBV27 and TRBJ2-5, with D tentatively TRBD1 (6 bases). CDR1 and CDR2 from the germline V gene are MNHEY and SMNVEV (reference sequence). CDR3 size: 14 residues. Trimming left V 5 bases short and J 1 base short, with 11 bases between. As DNA, the CDR3 is TGTGCCAGCAGTCTGGGGACAACCCAAGAGACCCAGTACTTC. This encodes CASSLGTTQETQYF.

The rearrangement uses TRBV19 and TRBJ2-7, with 7 bases matching TRBD2. With V trimmed by 6 bases and J by 6 bases, 17 bases remained unmatched. Per the germline V gene, CDR1 is LNHDA and CDR2 is SQIVND (reference sequence). The CDR3 loop spans 16 amino acids. The CDR3 is CASSPLWGEGLGEQYF. As DNA, the CDR3 is TGTGCCAGTAGCCCCCTGTGGGGGGAGGGCCTCGGCGAGCAGTACTTC.

This clone was counted a single time. CDR3 in DNA: TGTGCCAGCAGCGAAATAACAGCAGATACGCAGTATTTT. This sequence encodes CASSEITADTQYF. This chain joins TRBV9 and TRBJ2-3; D ambiguous. V lost 3 bases and J lost 4, with 9 bases in between. Germline V gene lookup returns CDR1 SGDLS and CDR2 YYNGEE. The CDR3 runs to 13 residues. The full variable domain, its missing parts supplied by reference TRBV9 and TRBJ2-3, is DSGVTQTPKHLITATGQRVTLRCSPRSGDLSVYWYQQSLDQGLQFLIQYYNGEERAKGNILERFSAQQFPDLHSELNLSSLELGDSALYFCASSEITADTQYFGPGTRLTVL.

This clone was detected only a few times. The chain couples TRBV11-2 to TRBJ2-1; D unresolved. From germline, CDR1 is SGHAT and CDR2 FQNNGV. V gave up 6 bases and J gave up 7 bases, with 7 bases separating them. The CDR3 extends over 11 amino acids. CDR3 loop: CASRFRNEQFF. CDR3 sequence (DNA): TGTGCCAGCAGGTTTAGAAATGAGCAGTTCTTC. Variable domain in full (rest from reference TRBV11-2 and TRBJ2-1): EAGVAQSPRYKIIEKRQSVAFWCNPISGHATLYWYQQILGQGPKLLIQFQNNGVVDDSQLPKDRFSAERLKGVDSTLKIQPAKLEDSAVYLCASRFRNEQFFGPGTRLTVL.

Concerning this clone: Additional DNA sequences in this sample encode the identical CDR3. The chain combines TRBV27 with TRBJ2-1, with 9 bases fitting TRBD1. The CDR3 sequence is 14 residues long. Trimming removed 7 bases from V and 2 bases from J; junction bases left unmatched: 3. Germline values: CDR1 MNHEY, CDR2 SMNVEV (reference sequence). CDR3 in DNA: TGTGCCAGCACGACAGGGGGAGCCTACAATGAGCAGTTCTTC. As protein: CASTTGGAYNEQFF.

The rearrangement uses TRBV6-2 or TRBV6-3 and TRBJ2-3; no firm D call. The CDR3 covers 14 residues. Trimming pared 4 bases from V and 8 bases from J, leaving 16 bases between. Per germline, CDR1 MNHEY and CDR2 SVGEGT. CDR3 bases: TGTGCCAGCAGTTTAGAGAGTTTGCCGTTTACGCAGTATTTT. It codes for CASSLESLPFTQYF.